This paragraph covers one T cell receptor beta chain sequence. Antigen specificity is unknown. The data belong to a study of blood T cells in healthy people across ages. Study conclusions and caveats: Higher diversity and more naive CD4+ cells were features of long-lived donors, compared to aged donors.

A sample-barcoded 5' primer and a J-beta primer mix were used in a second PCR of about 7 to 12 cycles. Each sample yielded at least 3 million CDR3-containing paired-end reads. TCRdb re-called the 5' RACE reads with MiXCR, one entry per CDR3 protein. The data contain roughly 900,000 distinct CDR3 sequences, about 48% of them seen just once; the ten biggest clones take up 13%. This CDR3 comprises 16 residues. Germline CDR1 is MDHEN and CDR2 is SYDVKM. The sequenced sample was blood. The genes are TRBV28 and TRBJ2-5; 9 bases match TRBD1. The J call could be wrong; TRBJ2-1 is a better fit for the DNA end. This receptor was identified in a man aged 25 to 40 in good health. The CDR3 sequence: CASRSSNRGRQETQFF. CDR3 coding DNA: TGTGCCAGCAGGAGTTCAAACAGGGGGCGACAAGAGACCCAGTTCTTC.